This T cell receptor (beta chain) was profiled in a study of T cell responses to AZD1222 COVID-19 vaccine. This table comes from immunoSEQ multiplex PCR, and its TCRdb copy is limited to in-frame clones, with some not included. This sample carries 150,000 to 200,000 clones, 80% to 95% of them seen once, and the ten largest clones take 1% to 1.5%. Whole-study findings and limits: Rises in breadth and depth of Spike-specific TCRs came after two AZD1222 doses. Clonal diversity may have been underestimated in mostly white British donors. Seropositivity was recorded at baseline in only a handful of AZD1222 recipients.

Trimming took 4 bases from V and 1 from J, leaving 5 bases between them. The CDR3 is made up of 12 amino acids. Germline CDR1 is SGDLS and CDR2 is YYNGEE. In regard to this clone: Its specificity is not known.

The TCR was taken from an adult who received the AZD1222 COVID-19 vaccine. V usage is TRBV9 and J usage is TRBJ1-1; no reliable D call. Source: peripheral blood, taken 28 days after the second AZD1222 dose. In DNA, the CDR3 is TGTGCCAGCAGCCGGCAGAACACTGAAGCTTTCTTT. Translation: CASSRQNTEAFF.